This T cell receptor beta chain is drawn from a study of blood T cells in healthy people across ages. Study outcomes and limitations: Higher naive T cell percentage went strongly together with higher TCR beta diversity.

Per the germline V gene, CDR1 is MGHRA and CDR2 is YSYEKL. The CDR3 covers 14 residues. With respect to this clonotype: Its matching antigen is unknown.

It was with a sample-barcoded 5' primer and a J-beta primer mix that a second PCR of roughly 7 to 12 cycles was run. Sequencing yielded, for each sample, at least 2.5 million paired-end reads carrying CDR3. Each CDR3 protein is one row after TCRdb ran MiXCR on the 5' RACE reads. The data contain 1.5 million to 1.8 million distinct CDR3 sequences, about 42% of them singletons. The TCR comes from a woman younger than 35 in good health. V is TRBV4-1 and J is TRBJ2-7, with D uncertain. The J call is doubtful: the DNA matches TRBJ2-5 better. The sample was blood. In DNA form, the CDR3 reads TGCGCCAGCAGCCAAGTTTCATCGAAGGAGACCCAGTACTTC. Protein sequence: CASSQVSSKETQYF.